Following are 14 T cell receptor beta chains from one sample sequenced in a study of blood T cells in healthy people across ages. Together with a sample-barcoded 5' primer, a J-beta primer mix was included in a second PCR lasting about 7 to 11 cycles. TCRdb itself ran the 5' RACE reads through MiXCR, one entry per CDR3 protein. The data contain about 570,000 distinct CDR3 sequences, roughly a quarter of them singletons. The specimen sequenced was blood. The receptors were sampled from a woman in her 70s in good health.

The chain combines TRBV5-6 with TRBJ2-4, with 12 bases identical to TRBD2. The germline gives CDR1 SGHDT, CDR2 YYEEEE. V dropped 2 bases and J dropped 7; count of bases not matched to a gene: 4. This CDR3 spans 15 amino acids. CDR3 DNA: TGTGCCAGCAGCTTCCTAGCGGGGGGGCCGAACATTCAGTACTTC. It is translated as CASSFLAGGPNIQYF.

The sample holds a few counts of this clonotype. The chain uses TRBV7-2 and TRBJ1-3, with unresolved D. V was cut by 6 bases and J by 2 bases, with 14 bases left in between. The germline CDR1 and CDR2 sequences are SGHTA and FQGNSA. The CDR3 totals 15 residues. The CDR3 reads CASRGGKTPGNTIYF. The CDR3 DNA follows: TGTGCCAGCAGGGGAGGGAAGACCCCTGGAAACACCATATATTTT.

CDR3 residues: CSAPRAGGYNEQFF. Written as DNA, the CDR3 is TGCAGTGCTCCCCGTGCGGGGGGATACAATGAGCAGTTCTTC. This chain connects TRBV20-1 to TRBJ2-5, with 8 bases aligning to TRBD2. The end of the DNA aligns better with TRBJ2-1, so the J call may be wrong. The CDR3 runs 14 residues. The germline CDR1 and CDR2 sequences are DFQATT and SNEGSKA (reference sequence).

Comment on this clonotype: Sequence at one end of the junction differs from germline and may be a read error. The chain combines TRBV7-2 with TRBJ2-5, with unresolved D. Germline-derived CDR1 and CDR2 are SGHTA and FQGNSA. This CDR3 spans 14 amino acids. The CDR3 loop reads CASSSPRLHETLYF. Written as DNA, the CDR3 is TGTGCCAGCAGCTCCCCTAGGCTACATGAGACCCTGTACTTC.

The chain combines TRBV4-1 with TRBJ1-1; no clear D gene. Looked up from germline, CDR1 is MGHRA and CDR2 is YSYEKL. The CDR3 consists of 16 residues. The V and J ends lost 1 base and 3 bases respectively, with 15 bases between them. The CDR3 sequence is CASSQAGRGGYTEAFF. The CDR3, as DNA: TGCGCCAGCAGCCAAGCGGGTCGGGGAGGGTACACTGAAGCTTTCTTT.

CDR3 residues: CASSLAGSGSYEQYF. In nucleotides, the CDR3 is TGTGCCAGCAGCTTAGCGGGTTCGGGCTCCTACGAGCAGTACTTC. The chain combines TRBV7-2 with TRBJ2-7; D is unclear. Trimming pared 0 bases from V and 0 bases from J, leaving 9 bases between. The CDR3 extends over 15 amino acids. Germline V gives CDR1 SGHTA, CDR2 FQGNSA.

V usage is TRBV5-1 and J usage is TRBJ2-3; D is uncertain. The CDR3 runs 14 residues. Germline assignment: CDR1 SGHRS and CDR2 YFSETQ. Between the trimmed V and J ends, which lost 6 bases and 0 bases, there was a span of 11 bases. The CDR3 here is CASTPGPSTDTQYF. DNA of the CDR3: TGCGCCAGCACCCCGGGCCCTAGCACAGATACGCAGTATTTT.

This clonotype was observed a few times. The genes are TRBV7-2 and TRBJ1-2; D gene ambiguous. V dropped 2 bases and J dropped 6 bases, with 19 bases sitting between them. The CDR3 spans 16 residues. The germline V gene has CDR1 SGHTA and CDR2 FQGNSA. Here the CDR3 reads CASSLKFRAEGDGYTF. In DNA, the CDR3 is TGTGCCAGCAGCTTAAAGTTCCGAGCCGAGGGAGATGGCTACACCTTC. Combining the CDR3 with reference TRBV7-2 and TRBJ1-2 gives the whole variable domain GAGVSQSPSNKVTEKGKDVELRCDPISGHTALYWYRQSLGQGLEFLIYFQGNSAPDKSGLPSDRFSAERTGGSVSTLTIQRTQQEDSAVYLCASSLKFRAEGDGYTFGSGTRLTVV.

There are a few counts of this clonotype. This chain uses TRBV29-1 with TRBJ2-5; D may match TRBD1 or TRBD2 (5 bases each). The germline V and J ends were trimmed by 2 bases and 2 bases, with 21 bases remaining between them. Germline CDR1 is SQVTM and CDR2 is ANQGSEA. This CDR3 is built from 17 residues. CDR3 in amino acids: CSVERGASTRTQETQYF. The CDR3 DNA is TGCAGCGTTGAAAGAGGGGCTAGCACAAGAACTCAAGAGACCCAGTACTTC.

The chain joins TRBV7-2 to TRBJ1-2; 7 bases map to TRBD1. CDR1 SGHTA and CDR2 FQGNSA come from the germline V gene. The CDR3 runs 14 residues. V was pared by 1 base and J by 4 bases, with 3 bases of the junction left unmatched. The chain's CDR3 is CASSLVWTGYGYTF. As DNA, the CDR3 is TGTGCCAGCAGCTTAGTCTGGACAGGCTATGGCTACACCTTC.

This clonotype was counted only a few times. The chain uses TRBV2 and TRBJ2-1; TRBD2 matches at 8 bases. The CDR3 consists of 14 residues. Germline V gene data show CDR1 as SNHLY and CDR2 as FYNNEI. The V gene end was trimmed by 4 bases and the J gene end by 4 bases; junction bases not matched to a gene: 3. The CDR3 is CASSVASGYNEQFF. CDR3 coding DNA: TGTGCCAGCAGTGTGGCTAGCGGGTACAATGAGCAGTTCTTC.

In the case of this clonotype: A junction boundary mismatches the germline segment, possibly from a read error. The chain carries TRBV2 and TRBJ2-3; tentative D call: TRBD1 (5 bases). The CDR3 length is 15 residues. Looked up from germline, CDR1 is SNHLY and CDR2 is FYNNEI. Written as DNA, the CDR3 is TGTGCCAGCAGTGAAGGTTGGACAACGTACAATGAGCAGTTCTTT. As protein: CASSEGWTTYNEQFF.

In this sample, this clonotype turned up many times. The genes are TRBV2 and TRBJ1-5, with D hard to call. V was shortened by 4 bases and J by 9 bases, with 13 bases between the two germline ends. The CDR3 contains 13 residues. CDR1 and CDR2 from the germline V gene are SNHLY and FYNNEI. CDR3 coding DNA: TGTGCCAGCAGTGGTGGCGAAGGATGGCCCCAGCATTTT. Translated, it gives CASSGGEGWPQHF.

This chain links TRBV7-8 with TRBJ2-7, with unresolved D. This CDR3 is built from 14 residues. Trimming stripped 8 bases from V and 5 bases from J, with 19 bases between. CDR1 is SGHVS, CDR2 FQNEAQ, per germline. The CDR3 nucleotides are TGTGCCAGCCGCCGCCTAGAGACTCCCAACGAGCAGTACTTC. Translation: CASRRLETPNEQYF.